This TCR beta chain originates from a study of T cell repertoires in cytomegalovirus infection. Across the study: Signatures in public TCR beta sequences pointed to both CMV infection and matching HLA type.

MiXCR, run by TCRdb on the reads, gives a single entry per CDR3 protein. The table lists around 89,000 distinct CDR3 sequences, approximately 32% of them singletons, with around 68% in the top ten. Study-level points and caveats: People with CMV and the relevant HLA were identified by cumulative public TCR beta family frequency.

This clonotype came up a few times. What it binds is not known. Sequenced material: CD8+ T cells from cultured PBMCs, taken from culture after CMV antigen stimulation. The TCR comes from a human donor in good health (CMV status not recorded). Some clones in this sample may be carry-over from other donors' samples.

Here the CDR3 DNA reads TGTGCCAGCAGCTTAGTCGGGGAGAACTATGGCTACACCTTC. Protein sequence: CASSLVGENYGYTF. The chain couples TRBV7-9 to TRBJ1-2, with D uncertain. Germline V gene sequence: CDR1 SEHNR, CDR2 FQNEAQ (reference sequence). V lost 1 base, J lost 2 bases, and 8 bases lay in between. The CDR3 covers 14 residues.